What follows are 13 T cell receptor beta chains derived from one specimen sequenced in a study of T cell clonotyping in hematopoietic cell transplantation (dated by TCRdb to about 2021). The library was generated by the immunoSEQ multiplex PCR assay. Drawn from immuneACCESS, this table holds only the in-frame rearrangements with V and J called that TCRdb kept. Clones are partly lost; checked studies trace under half to an unresolved V gene and leave the rest unexplained. This sample is represented by around 37,000 clones; about 95% of them were singletons. The top ten clonotypes cover approximately 1% of the sample. Sample: peripheral blood mononuclear cells. These receptors were taken from a man between 25 and 39 years old in good health. Some clones in this sample may be carry-over from other donors' samples.

The gene calls are TRBV5-5 and TRBJ1-2; 8 positions agree with TRBD1. Germline trimming cut 3 bases from V and 8 bases from J; bases unmatched to any gene: 6. The CDR3 is 13 amino acids. Per the germline V gene, CDR1 is SGHKS and CDR2 is YYEKEE (reference sequence). The CDR3 DNA is TGTGCCAGCAGCTGGTCAGGGGGCGAGGGCTACACCTTC. Protein sequence: CASSWSGGEGYTF.

The rearrangement joins TRBV6-1 to TRBJ1-5; D is undetermined. The CDR3 has 15 residues. CDR1 is MNHNS, CDR2 SASEGT, per germline. V lost 0 bases and J lost 6, with 12 bases in between. In nucleotides, the CDR3 is TGTGCCAGCAGTGAAGCGAGGGCTACCCCTCAGCCCCAGCATTTT. Its translation: CASSEARATPQPQHF.

The CDR3, as DNA: TGTGCCAGCAGTTACGACAGGGACAGGGGAAACACCATATATTTT. Translated, it gives CASSYDRDRGNTIYF. The genes are TRBV6-5 and TRBJ1-3, with 8 bases lining up with TRBD1. Germline CDR1 MNHEY, CDR2 SVGAGI. The CDR3 spans 15 residues. V lost 2 bases and J lost 4; bases outside the gene matches: 4.

This chain joins TRBV9 and TRBJ2-5; TRBD1 matches 7 bases. With 0 bases clipped from V and 4 bases from J, the junction kept 6 bases outside the gene matches. The CDR3 contains 15 residues. Germline V CDR1 and CDR2: SGDLS, YYNGEE. CDR3 residues: CASSVVVGGGETQYF. The CDR3 DNA reads TGTGCCAGCAGCGTAGTAGTAGGGGGCGGAGAGACCCAGTACTTC.

The chain employs TRBV5-1 and TRBJ1-1, with 8 bases matching TRBD1. Germline-derived CDR1 and CDR2 are SGHRS and YFSETQ. This CDR3 contains 16 residues. The junction had 7 bases not matched to a gene; V was cut back by 0 bases and J by 3 bases. The CDR3 reads CASSLDKGTGHTEAFF. CDR3 bases: TGCGCCAGCAGCTTGGACAAAGGGACAGGACACACTGAAGCTTTCTTT. Using reference TRBV5-1 and TRBJ1-1 for the parts outside the CDR3, the full variable domain is KAGVTQTPRYLIKTRGQQVTLSCSPISGHRSVSWYQQTPGQGLQFLFEYFSETQRNKGNFPGRFSGRQFSNSRSEMNVSTLELGDSALYLCASSLDKGTGHTEAFFGQGTRLTVV.

The rearrangement uses TRBV7-9 and TRBJ1-3, with no clear D. V was shortened by 1 base and J by 0 bases, with 7 bases between the two germline ends. The CDR3 covers 15 residues. Germline loops: CDR1 SEHNR, CDR2 FQNEAQ (reference sequence). In nucleotides, the CDR3 is TGTGCCAGCAGCTTAGACCAGATCTCTGGAAACACCATATATTTT. Translating it yields CASSLDQISGNTIYF. The variable domain in full, completed from reference TRBV7-9 and TRBJ1-3, reads DTGVSQNPRHKITKRGQNVTFRCDPISEHNRLYWYRQTLGQGPEFLTYFQNEAQLEKSRLLSDRFSAERPKGSFSTLEIQRTEQGDSAMYLCASSLDQISGNTIYFGEGSWLTVV.

V gene TRBV4-1 combines with J gene TRBJ1-1; a weak D match, TRBD1 (5 bases). The CDR3 is 15 residues long. V shed 3 bases and J shed 1 base, with 12 bases lying between them. Per the germline V gene, CDR1 is MGHRA and CDR2 is YSYEKL. The DNA of the CDR3 is TGCGCCAGCAGCCACCCTGGGACGGGGAACACTGAAGCTTTCTTT. It encodes CASSHPGTGNTEAFF.

The rearrangement joins TRBV2 to TRBJ2-7; D remains unclear. Trimming removed 3 bases from V and 4 bases from J, with 10 bases in between. The CDR3 consists of 13 residues. Germline loops: CDR1 SNHLY, CDR2 FYNNEI. The CDR3 sequence is CASSDENLYEQYF. DNA of the CDR3: TGTGCCAGCAGTGACGAAAACCTATACGAGCAGTACTTC.

V and J are TRBV15 and TRBJ2-1; the D is unclear. This CDR3 comprises 13 residues. CDR1 and CDR2 (germline): LNHNV, YYDKDF (reference sequence). V lost 1 base and J 7 bases, leaving 8 bases between the germline ends. The CDR3 coding sequence is TGTGCCACCAGCAGAGTGGAGTGGAATGAGCAGTTCTTC. It encodes CATSRVEWNEQFF. Full variable domain (missing parts from reference TRBV15 and TRBJ2-1): DAMVIQNPRYQVTQFGKPVTLSCSQTLNHNVMYWYQQKSSQAPKLLFHYYDKDFNNEADTPDNFQSRRPNTSFCFLDIRSPGLGDTAMYLCATSRVEWNEQFFGPGTRLTVL.

The V gene is TRBV19, the J gene TRBJ1-4; unclear D gene. Trimming cost V 1 base and J 8 bases, with 17 bases left between them. The germline gives CDR1 LNHDA, CDR2 SQIVND (reference sequence). The CDR3 extends over 16 amino acids. In nucleotides, the CDR3 is TGTGCCAGTAGTATAGGCCAACCCGTGGGCTACGAAAAACTGTTTTTT. Protein: CASSIGQPVGYEKLFF.

About this clone itself: At one end the junction does not follow the germline gene, possibly because of a read error. This chain uses TRBV5-6 with TRBJ1-6, with D possibly being TRBD1 (5 bases). This CDR3 region has 14 residues. The germline CDR1 and CDR2 sequences are SGHDT and YYEEEE. The CDR3 is CASSYLLFRDQLYF. CDR3 bases: TGTGCCAGCAGCTACCTCCTATTCCGGGACCAACTCTACTTT.

The chain joins TRBV7-3 to TRBJ1-6, with a tentative D call TRBD1 (5 bases). The CDR3 spans 14 residues. The germline CDR1 and CDR2 sequences are SGHTA and FQGTGA. Trimming pared 5 bases from V and 7 bases from J, leaving 12 bases between. This chain's CDR3 is CASSQGTENSPLHF. The CDR3 nucleotides are TGTGCCAGCAGCCAAGGGACGGAAAATTCACCCCTCCACTTT.

The chain has TRBV6-5 and TRBJ2-1; either TRBD1 or TRBD2 may fit D (5 bases each). Germline assignment: CDR1 MNHEY and CDR2 SVGAGI. The CDR3 contains 14 residues. In nucleotides, the CDR3 is TGTGCAAGGGGCCGGGACCCCCCTGAGGCGGAGCAGTTCTTC. This sequence encodes CARGRDPPEAEQFF.